The source of this T cell receptor beta chain is a study of vaccination and CD4 T cells after COVID-19. An Oncomine TCR Beta short-read assay was used to sequence the DNA from cultured CD4+ T cells. TCRdb re-analysed the PCR reads in MiXCR, keeping a single row per CDR3 protein. The data contain fewer than 20,000 distinct CDR3 sequences, less than 80% of them singletons. In germline, CDR1 is GTSNPN, CDR2 SVGIG (reference sequence). There are 15 residues in the CDR3. V dropped 2 bases and J dropped 7 bases, with 15 bases sitting between them. This clonotype was found once. What it recognizes is unknown. Documented treatment: roughly 11-day PBMC culture with coronavirus spike peptide pools or control peptides (ViraFEST assay).

The chain recombines TRBV30 with TRBJ1-6, with D perhaps TRBD1 (5 bases). The source is a human donor who had recovered from COVID-19. Input material: CD4+ T cells from blood, cultured in vitro. The CDR3 loop reads CAWSSFAGRNSPLHF. The CDR3 region has the DNA TGTGCCTGGAGTTCTTTCGCAGGGAGGAATTCACCCCTCCACTTT.